Each of the 5 T cell receptor beta chains below was sequenced from the same sample in a study of T cell responses to AZD1222 COVID-19 vaccine. Assay used: immunoSEQ multiplex PCR; TCRdb lists only in-frame clones, some missing. The profile shows tens of thousands of clones, nearly 90% of them singletons. The specimen comprised peripheral blood, sampled on day 0 of AZD1222 vaccination. These TCRs come from an adult in good health.

The chain recombines TRBV9 with TRBJ2-3; 10 nucleotides align to TRBD1. Germline trimming cut 0 bases from V and 0 bases from J; bases unmatched to any gene: 7. This CDR3 spans 18 amino acids. Germline V gene sequence: CDR1 SGDLS, CDR2 YYNGEE. CDR3 amino acids: CASSVATGQGTSTDTQYF. In DNA, the CDR3 is TGTGCCAGCAGCGTAGCTACGGGACAGGGGACTAGCACAGATACGCAGTATTTT.

CDR3 sequence reads: CASSQDPGGFDTQYF. The CDR3 DNA reads TGCGCCAGCAGCCAAGACCCGGGAGGGTTCGATACGCAGTATTTT. The genes are TRBV4-3 and TRBJ2-3, with TRBD2 matching 8 bases. The germline gives CDR1 LGHNA, CDR2 YSLEER. V was clipped by 0 bases and J by 6 bases; unmatched bases: 5. CDR3 length equals 15 residues.

A few counts support this clone. The chain recombines TRBV2 with TRBJ1-2; D remains unclear. There are 14 residues in the CDR3. The ends were cut back, 7 bases at V and 4 bases at J, with 16 bases in the middle. Germline V CDR1 and CDR2: SNHLY, FYNNEI. Written as DNA, the CDR3 is TGTGCCAGCAATGATGGTCCTGACCTCTATGGCTACACCTTC. It translates to CASNDGPDLYGYTF.

The V call is TRBV5-5, the J call TRBJ2-4, with TRBD1 matching over 7 bases. This CDR3 is built from 14 residues. The V and J ends lost 4 bases and 15 bases, in that order; junction bases with no gene match: 16. The V gene's germline CDR1 is SGHKS and CDR2 YYEKEE (reference sequence). DNA of the CDR3: TGTGCCAGCAGCCTTTCAGGGACAGCGGATATTAGGTACTTC. Translated, it gives CASSLSGTADIRYF.

This clone was detected only once. This chain uses TRBV5-1 with TRBJ2-4, with a weak D call TRBD2 (5 bases). Germline V lookup: CDR1 SGHRS, CDR2 YFSETQ. V lost 0 bases, J lost 3 bases, and 13 bases lay in between. The CDR3 totals 16 residues. In nucleotides, the CDR3 is TGCGCCAGCAGCTTGGTTTCCGGAGGTAACAAAAACATTCAGTACTTC. Amino acids: CASSLVSGGNKNIQYF.